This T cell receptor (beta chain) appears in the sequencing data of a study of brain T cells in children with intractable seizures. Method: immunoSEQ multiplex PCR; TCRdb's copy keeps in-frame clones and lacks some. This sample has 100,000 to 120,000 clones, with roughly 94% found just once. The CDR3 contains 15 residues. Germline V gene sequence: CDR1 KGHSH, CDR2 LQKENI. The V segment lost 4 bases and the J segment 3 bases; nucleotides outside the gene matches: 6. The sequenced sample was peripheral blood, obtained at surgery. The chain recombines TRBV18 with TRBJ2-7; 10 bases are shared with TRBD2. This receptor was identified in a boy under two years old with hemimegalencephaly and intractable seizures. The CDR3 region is CASSLGTSALYEQYF. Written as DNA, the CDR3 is TGTGCCAGCTCACTTGGGACTAGCGCCCTCTACGAGCAGTACTTC.